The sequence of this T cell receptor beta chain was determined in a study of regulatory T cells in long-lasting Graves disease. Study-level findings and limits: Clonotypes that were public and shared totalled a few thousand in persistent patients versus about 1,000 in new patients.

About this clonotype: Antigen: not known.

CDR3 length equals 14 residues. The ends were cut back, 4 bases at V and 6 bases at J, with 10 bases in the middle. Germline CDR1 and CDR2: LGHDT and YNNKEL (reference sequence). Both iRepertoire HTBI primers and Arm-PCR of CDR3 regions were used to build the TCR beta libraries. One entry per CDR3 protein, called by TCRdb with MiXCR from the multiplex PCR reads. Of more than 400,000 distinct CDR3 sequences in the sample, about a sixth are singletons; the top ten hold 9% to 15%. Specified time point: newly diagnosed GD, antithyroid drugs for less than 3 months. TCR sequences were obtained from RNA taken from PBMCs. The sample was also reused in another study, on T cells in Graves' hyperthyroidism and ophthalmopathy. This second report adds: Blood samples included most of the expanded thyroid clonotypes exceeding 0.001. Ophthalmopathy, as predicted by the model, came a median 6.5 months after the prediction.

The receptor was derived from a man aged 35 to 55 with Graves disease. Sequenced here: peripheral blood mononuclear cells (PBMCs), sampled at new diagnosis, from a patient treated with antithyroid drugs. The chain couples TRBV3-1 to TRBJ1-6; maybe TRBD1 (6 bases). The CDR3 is CASSLGQINSPLHF. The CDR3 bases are TGTGCCAGCAGCCTAGGACAGATTAATTCACCCCTCCACTTT.